The clone carrying this T cell receptor beta chain was seen only a few times. Its specificity is unknown. The record originates from a study of siplizumab effects on memory and regulatory T cells. The germline V gene encodes CDR1 SGHTS and CDR2 YDEGEE. This CDR3 is built from 14 residues. V gave up 5 bases and J gave up 0 bases, with 10 bases separating them. Notes on the study in general: Tregs that proliferated in siplizumab cultures did not have their suppressive function confirmed. It was not possible to assign a naive or memory phenotype to roughly 80-96% of proliferating CD4+ or CD8+ clones. Significant reduction of alloreactive sequences traceable to unstimulated CD4+ memory cells was observed with siplizumab.

Profiled with immunoSEQ multiplex PCR; TCRdb holds only in-frame clones, not every one. The table includes thousands of clones, more than 60% detected once. This chain uses TRBV5-8 with TRBJ2-3; possible D gene TRBD1, 5 bases. The receptor was derived from a human donor in good health. Sequenced: effector memory CD8+ T cells sorted from blood. Subset indicated: unstimulated CD8+ effector memory T cells. CDR3 loop: CASRLQVSTDTQYF. In nucleotides, the CDR3 is TGTGCCAGCAGACTACAGGTTAGCACAGATACGCAGTATTTT.